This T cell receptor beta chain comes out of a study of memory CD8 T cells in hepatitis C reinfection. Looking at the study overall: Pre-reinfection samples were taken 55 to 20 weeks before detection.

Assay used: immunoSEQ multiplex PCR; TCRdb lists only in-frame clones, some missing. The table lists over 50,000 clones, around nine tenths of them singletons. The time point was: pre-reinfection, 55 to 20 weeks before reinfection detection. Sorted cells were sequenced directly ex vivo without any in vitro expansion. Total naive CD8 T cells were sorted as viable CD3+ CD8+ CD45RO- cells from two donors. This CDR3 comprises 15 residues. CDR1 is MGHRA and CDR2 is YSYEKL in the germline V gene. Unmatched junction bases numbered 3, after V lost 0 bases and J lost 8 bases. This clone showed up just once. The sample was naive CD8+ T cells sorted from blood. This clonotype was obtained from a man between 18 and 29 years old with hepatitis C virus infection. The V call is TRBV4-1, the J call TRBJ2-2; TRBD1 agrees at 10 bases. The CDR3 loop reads CASSQETGGAGELFF. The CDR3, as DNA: TGCGCCAGCAGCCAAGAGACAGGGGGCGCTGGGGAGCTGTTTTTT.